This TCR beta chain was sequenced for a study of OX40 agonist ivuxolimab in advanced cancers. Study in general: Intravenous ivuxolimab at 0.01 to 10 mg/kg was given to patients every 2 weeks. Those treated in dose escalation had hepatocellular carcinoma, melanoma, renal cell cancer or head and neck cancer. Study-level results: Averaged across samples, CD8+ T cells carried more expanded clones than CD4+ did.

Details on this clone: Antigen: not known.

Autoimmune disease history or systemic immunosuppression led to patient exclusion. The junction had 9 bases not matched to a gene; V was cut back by 4 bases and J by 4 bases. The CDR3 is 16 residues long. CDR1 is ENHRY, CDR2 SYGVKD, per germline. Assay used: immunoSEQ multiplex PCR; TCRdb lists only in-frame clones, some missing. The table includes approximately 62,000 clones, 88% detected once. The sequence was obtained from an adult with an advanced solid tumor such as melanoma, head and neck, liver or kidney cancer. J is TRBJ2-7 and V is TRBV10-3, with 11 positions matching TRBD1. The material was CD4+ or CD8+ T cells sorted from blood, obtained in a trial of the OX40 agonist ivuxolimab. Here the CDR3 DNA reads TGTGCCATCAGTGGACCTGGGGACAGGGGGAGTTACGAGCAGTACTTC. This codes for CAISGPGDRGSYEQYF.